The clone carrying this T cell receptor (beta chain) was observed a handful of times. The V end lost 0 bases, the J end lost 2 bases, and 8 bases lay between the germline ends. Germline V gene lookup returns CDR1 LGHNA and CDR2 YSLEER. This CDR3 is built from 14 residues. The data were produced by immunoSEQ multiplex PCR, yet TCRdb's version contains in-frame clones alone and is incomplete. The data show about 80,000 clones, over 90% seen once. The data originate from a study of technical replicates of blood from a few donors. Input material: T cells isolated from PBMCs. The origin of this receptor is a human donor in good health. This chain joins TRBV4-3 and TRBJ2-7; unclear D gene. The CDR3 DNA follows: TGCGCCAGCAGCCAAGATCTCCAGGCCTACGAGCAGTACTTC. It specifies CASSQDLQAYEQYF.